Presented here are 15 T cell receptor beta chains from one specimen sequenced in a study of PD-1 blockade in classical Hodgkin lymphoma. Sequencing was performed with immunoSEQ multiplex PCR; in TCRdb, only in-frame clones are kept and a portion is missing. Among approximately 44,000 clones listed, 66% were seen once. Time point reported: cycle 4 day 1 (C4D1), after 6 weeks of nivolumab. Brentuximab vedotin exposure varied, and every patient relapsed after autologous stem cell transplantation. The sample consisted of peripheral blood mononuclear cells (PBMCs), taken before the fourth cycle of nivolumab. These TCRs come from a human donor with classical Hodgkin lymphoma.

This clone has just one count. The chain recombines TRBV6-5 with TRBJ2-5; no firm D call. CDR1 is MNHEY, CDR2 SVGAGI, per germline. Between the trimmed V and J ends, which lost 4 bases and 5 bases, there was a span of 8 bases. The CDR3 totals 12 residues. The CDR3 spells CASSSSRETQYF. For the CDR3, the DNA is TGTGCCAGCAGTTCCTCCCGGGAGACCCAGTACTTC.

The CDR3 DNA reads TGTGCCAGCAGCTCTGGTTCAGGGGCGGATACGCAGTATTTT. Translating gives CASSSGSGADTQYF. This chain uses TRBV4-2 with TRBJ2-3; D is possibly TRBD1 (6 bases). CDR3 length: 14 residues. Looked up from germline, CDR1 is LGHNA and CDR2 is YNFKEQ. Trimming cost V 5 bases and J 6 bases, with 15 bases left between them.

This chain joins TRBV5-1 and TRBJ1-6; D may be TRBD1 (5 bases). The germline V and J ends were trimmed by 0 bases and 9 bases, with 13 bases remaining between them. Germline CDR1 reads SGHRS; CDR2 reads YFSETQ. CDR3 length: 15 amino acids. The CDR3 sequence: CASSLAFQGGSPLHF. CDR3 DNA: TGCGCCAGCAGCTTGGCCTTCCAGGGAGGTTCACCCCTCCACTTT.

The chain is built from TRBV9 and TRBJ1-2; 9 bases are a match to TRBD1. Germline values: CDR1 SGDLS, CDR2 YYNGEE. This CDR3 contains 15 residues. With 2 bases clipped from V and 0 bases from J, the junction kept 2 bases outside the gene matches. CDR3: CASSVGTGTNYGYTF. DNA of the CDR3: TGTGCCAGCAGCGTGGGGACAGGGACTAACTATGGCTACACCTTC.

Points on this clone: At one end the junction does not follow the germline gene, possibly because of a read error. This chain connects TRBV5-1 to TRBJ2-7, with D perhaps TRBD2 (5 bases). The length of the CDR3 is 13 residues. The germline V gene has CDR1 SGHRS and CDR2 YFSETQ. The CDR3 loop reads CASSLTSEGPQNF. In DNA, the CDR3 is TGCGCCAGCAGCTTAACGAGCGAGGGCCCCCAGAACTTC.

This clone was recorded once. V usage is TRBV7-9 and J usage is TRBJ2-1, with D maybe TRBD1 (5 bases). Trimming shortened V by 3 bases and J by 5 bases, and 8 bases separated the two germline ends. CDR1 is SEHNR and CDR2 is FQNEAQ in the germline V gene (reference sequence). This CDR3 has 13 residues. CDR3 DNA sequence: TGTGCCAGCAGCTTGACAGATAACAATGAGCAGTTCTTC. This gives the protein CASSLTDNNEQFF.

The gene calls are TRBV4-1 and TRBJ1-4, with TRBD1 identical over 7 bases. The CDR3 extends over 16 amino acids. V trimming: 6 bases; J trimming: 4 bases; junction bases outside the gene matches: 11. Germline V lookup: CDR1 MGHRA, CDR2 YSYEKL. The DNA of the CDR3 is TGCGCCAGCAGTCGTTTATTGGGACAGCTTAATGAAAAACTGTTTTTT. Amino acid sequence: CASSRLLGQLNEKLFF.

The DNA for the CDR3 is TGTGCCAGCAGCTTAGAGCCAGGGCTTAAAGAGCAGTACTTC. It is translated as CASSLEPGLKEQYF. The J gene is TRBJ2-7, the V gene TRBV7-2, with D maybe TRBD1 (5 bases). The CDR3 extends over 14 amino acids. With 1 base removed from V and 7 bases from J, the gap between germline ends came to 14 bases. The germline CDR1 and CDR2 sequences are SGHTA and FQGNSA.

In its sample, this clone was seen many times. The rearrangement joins TRBV19 to TRBJ1-5; the match to TRBD1 covers 7 bases. This CDR3 has 15 residues. Losses at the gene ends were 6 bases for V and 0 bases for J; bases not matched to a gene: 5. CDR1 is LNHDA, CDR2 SQIVND, per germline (reference sequence). The CDR3 loop reads CASRGQSLSNQPQHF. CDR3 in DNA: TGTGCCAGTAGGGGACAGAGCCTTAGCAATCAGCCCCAGCATTTT.

At least ten counts were recorded for this clone. The rearrangement uses TRBV30 and TRBJ2-7, with 7 positions matching TRBD1. V was clipped by 4 bases and J by 6 bases; unmatched bases: 9. There are 13 residues in the CDR3. CDR1 GTSNPN and CDR2 SVGIG come from the germline V gene (reference sequence). The CDR3 region has the DNA TGTGCCTGGATTGGTGACAGGGCTTCCGAGCAGTACTTC. Translating it yields CAWIGDRASEQYF.

This clone has more than one count but fewer than ten. This chain uses TRBV5-4 with TRBJ2-5; possibly TRBD2 for D (5 bases). V shed 7 bases and J shed 5 bases, with 15 bases lying between them. The CDR3 length is 13 residues. Germline V CDR1 and CDR2: SGHNT, YYREEE (reference sequence). The CDR3 bases are TGTGCCAGCCGGGATTATACGCTGGAGACCCAGTACTTC. Protein sequence: CASRDYTLETQYF.

This clone was detected many times. The chain is built from TRBV4-1 and TRBJ1-2; D possibly corresponds to TRBD1 (5 bases). The length of the CDR3 is 13 residues. Per germline, CDR1 MGHRA and CDR2 YSYEKL. The ends were cut back, 4 bases at V and 1 base at J, with 7 bases in the middle. The CDR3 is CASSPGLNYGYTF. The CDR3, as DNA: TGCGCCAGCAGCCCGGGACTTAACTATGGCTACACCTTC.

This chain joins TRBV30 and TRBJ1-2, with D possibly being TRBD1 (5 bases). V gave up 5 bases and J gave up 2 bases, with 15 bases separating them. This CDR3 is 14 amino acids long. Per germline, CDR1 GTSNPN and CDR2 SVGIG (reference sequence). The CDR3 loop reads CAWAVWGDNYGYTF. The CDR3 nucleotides are TGTGCCTGGGCTGTGTGGGGGGACAACTATGGCTACACCTTC.

A few counts support this clone. The genes are TRBV28 and TRBJ2-7; 10 nucleotides agree with TRBD2. The V segment lost 7 bases and the J segment 4 bases; nucleotides outside the gene matches: 13. The CDR3 totals 16 residues. Per the germline V gene, CDR1 is MDHEN and CDR2 is SYDVKM. The CDR3 coding sequence is TGTGCCAGCATTTCCCCCACTAGCGGGACTGGTTACGAGCAGTACTTC. The encoded protein is CASISPTSGTGYEQYF.

The genes are TRBV9 and TRBJ2-1, with 10 bases matching TRBD2. Germline lookup yields CDR1 SGDLS and CDR2 YYNGEE. Trimming took 0 bases from V and 7 from J; bases not matched to a gene: 7. The CDR3 totals 16 residues. The CDR3 DNA sequence: TGTGCCAGCAGCGTAGGAGGAGCGGGGGGGAGGAATGAGCAGTTCTTC. Translated: CASSVGGAGGRNEQFF.